This T cell receptor (beta chain) was captured by sequencing in a study of blood T cells in healthy people across ages. CDR1 SGDLS and CDR2 YYNGEE come from the germline V gene. The CDR3 consists of 15 residues. Trimming pared 0 bases from V and 8 bases from J, leaving 15 bases between. Next came a second PCR, run for roughly 6 to 11 cycles, which used a sample-barcoded 5' primer along with a J-beta primer mix. TCRdb redid the calling of the 5' RACE reads with MiXCR, one entry per CDR3 protein. The repertoire includes roughly 860,000 distinct CDR3 sequences, about 62% of them detected once, and around a quarter sits in the top ten.

Sequences were obtained from blood. The receptor comes from a man aged 25 to 40 in good health. The J gene is TRBJ2-1, the V gene TRBV9; either TRBD1 or TRBD2 may fit D (6 bases each). For the CDR3, the DNA is TGTGCCAGCAGCGTAGGATCGGGGGCCGGGGATGAGCAGTTCTTC. Translating gives CASSVGSGAGDEQFF.